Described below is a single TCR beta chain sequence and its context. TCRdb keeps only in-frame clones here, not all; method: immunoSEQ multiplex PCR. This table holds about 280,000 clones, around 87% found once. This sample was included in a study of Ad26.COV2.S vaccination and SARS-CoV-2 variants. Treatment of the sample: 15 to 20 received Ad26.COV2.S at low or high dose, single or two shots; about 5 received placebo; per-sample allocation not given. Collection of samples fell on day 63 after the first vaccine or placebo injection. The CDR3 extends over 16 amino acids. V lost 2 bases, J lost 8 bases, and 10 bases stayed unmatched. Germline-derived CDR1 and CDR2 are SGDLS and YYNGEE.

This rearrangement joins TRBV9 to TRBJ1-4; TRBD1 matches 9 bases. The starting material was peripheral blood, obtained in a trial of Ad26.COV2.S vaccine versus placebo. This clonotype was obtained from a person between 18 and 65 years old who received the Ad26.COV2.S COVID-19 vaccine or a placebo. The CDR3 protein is CASSVTPGQGREKLFF. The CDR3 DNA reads TGTGCCAGCAGCGTTACCCCGGGACAGGGACGGGAAAAACTGTTTTTT. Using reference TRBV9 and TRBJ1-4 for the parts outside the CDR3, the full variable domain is DSGVTQTPKHLITATGQRVTLRCSPRSGDLSVYWYQQSLDQGLQFLIQYYNGEERAKGNILERFSAQQFPDLHSELNLSSLELGDSALYFCASSVTPGQGREKLFFGSGTQLSVL.